The 23 T cell receptor beta chains below all came from one sample that was sequenced in a study of human T cells and chemical hapten exposure. Each CDR3 protein is one row after TCRdb ran MiXCR on the RACE reads. Among 85,000 to 120,000 distinct CDR3 sequences listed, approximately 12% were seen once. Time point described: pre-sensitization, week 0. The treatment denotes: therapeutic diphenylcyclopropenone sensitization with weekly scalp DPC. Specimen: whole blood, collected in connection with sensitization to the hapten diphenylcyclopropenone (DPC). The receptor source for this set is a woman between 50 and 59 years old with alopecia areata. Some clones in this sample may be carry-over from other donors' samples.

The chain recombines TRBV28 with TRBJ2-7, with unresolved D. CDR1 is MDHEN and CDR2 is SYDVKM in the germline V gene. CDR3 length: 14 residues. V shed 4 bases and J shed 5 bases, with 15 bases lying between them. This CDR3 reads CASSSTGRTHEQYF. As DNA, the CDR3 is TGTGCCAGCAGTTCAACCGGGCGGACGCACGAGCAGTACTTC.

This rearrangement joins TRBV4-2 to TRBJ2-7; no clear D gene. Germline loops: CDR1 LGHNA, CDR2 YNFKEQ. This CDR3 spans 14 amino acids. V dropped 5 bases and J dropped 1 base, with 12 bases sitting between them. The CDR3, as DNA: TGTGCCAGCAGCGAGACGGTACGTTCCTACGAGCAGTACTTC. Translation gives CASSETVRSYEQYF.

This clonotype was recorded at least ten times. Because the CDR3's place on the DNA is in doubt, the DNA is left out and the CDR3 is given as listed by TCRdb. The chain recombines TRBV28 with TRBJ1-1. A total of 14 residues make up the CDR3, ends included. Germline loops: CDR1 MDHEN, CDR2 SYDVKM. The CDR3 region is CASSFGSGGAEAFF.

This clonotype was seen at least ten times. The gene calls are TRBV7-9 and TRBJ1-3; D is uncertain. The CDR3 has 12 amino acids. Germline lookup yields CDR1 SEHNR and CDR2 FQNEAQ (reference sequence). The ends were cut back, 2 bases at V and 8 bases at J, with 7 bases in the middle. The CDR3 is CASSLSVDTIYF. In DNA form, the CDR3 reads TGTGCCAGCAGCTTAAGTGTGGACACCATATATTTT.

The chain uses TRBV3-1 and TRBJ2-5; D is uncertain. This CDR3 is 12 amino acids long. Germline CDR1 is LGHDT and CDR2 is YNNKEL (reference sequence). Trimming removed 5 bases at V and 5 bases at J, with 9 bases between. This chain's CDR3 is CASSKLRETQYF. DNA for the CDR3: TGTGCCAGCAGCAAGTTGAGGGAGACCCAGTACTTC.

This clonotype showed up many times. This chain links TRBV6-2 or TRBV6-3 with TRBJ2-3, with 8 positions matching TRBD2. The germline V gene encodes CDR1 MNHEY and CDR2 SVGEGT. V was pared by 3 bases and J by 2 bases, with 16 bases of the junction left unmatched. This CDR3 is 19 amino acids long. CDR3 in DNA: TGTGCCAGCAGTTATTTACCCTCCGAGACTAGCGTGATCACAGATACGCAGTATTTT. It is translated as CASSYLPSETSVITDTQYF.

This clonotype has just a few counts. J is TRBJ2-1 and V is TRBV6-2 or TRBV6-3, with unresolved D. The V gene lost 5 bases and the J gene lost 3 bases, with 5 bases spanning the gap. Germline V gene data show CDR1 as MNHEY and CDR2 as SVGEGT. The CDR3 has 12 residues. Here the CDR3 DNA reads TGTGCCAGCAGTCACCTCTACAATGAGCAGTTCTTC. This sequence encodes CASSHLYNEQFF.

In its sample, this clonotype was seen a few times. The chain employs TRBV20-1 and TRBJ2-1; D might be TRBD1 or TRBD2, each matching 5 bases. This CDR3 is built from 11 residues. Germline lookup yields CDR1 DFQATT and CDR2 SNEGSKA (reference sequence). Trimming pared 5 bases from V and 9 bases from J, leaving 11 bases between. The CDR3 DNA reads as TGCAGTGCTTTTGGGGGAAGTGAGCAGTTCTTC. Its protein is CSAFGGSEQFF.

At least ten counts were recorded for this clonotype. The CDR3 DNA is TGTGCCAGCAGCTTCGCGGGGGAGTATCCTGAAGCTTTCTTT. As protein: CASSFAGEYPEAFF. The rearrangement uses TRBV11-2 and TRBJ1-1; D is possibly TRBD1 (5 bases). Deletions cut 3 bases from V and 6 bases from J, with 14 bases between. The CDR3 sequence is 14 residues long. CDR1 and CDR2 (germline): SGHAT, FQNNGV. Drawing the rest from reference TRBV11-2 and TRBJ1-1, the complete variable domain is EAGVAQSPRYKIIEKRQSVAFWCNPISGHATLYWYQQILGQGPKLLIQFQNNGVVDDSQLPKDRFSAERLKGVDSTLKIQPAKLEDSAVYLCASSFAGEYPEAFFGQGTRLTVV.

The V gene is TRBV12-3 or TRBV12-4, the J gene TRBJ2-1; TRBD1 agrees at 9 bases. The CDR3 contains 12 residues. The ends lost 6 bases at V and 12 bases at J; junction bases unmatched: 6. The CDR3, as DNA: TGTGCCAGCAGCCCGGACAGGGGAAGGCAGTTCTTC. Residues: CASSPDRGRQFF.

This clonotype was picked up many times. V gene TRBV6-1 combines with J gene TRBJ2-3; D may match TRBD1 or TRBD2 (5 bases each). V lost 6 bases, J lost 2 bases, and 18 bases lay in between. Germline assignment: CDR1 MNHNS and CDR2 SASEGT. The CDR3 runs 16 residues. The CDR3 sequence: CASSVRDLSTTDTQYF. CDR3 in DNA: TGTGCCAGCAGCGTTCGGGACCTTTCAACCACAGATACGCAGTATTTT.

The sample holds a few counts of this clonotype. This chain uses TRBV5-4 with TRBJ1-1, with D uncertain. V dropped 6 bases and J dropped 7 bases, with 25 bases sitting between them. This CDR3 spans 16 amino acids. The germline V gene has CDR1 SGHNT and CDR2 YYREEE (reference sequence). The CDR3 spells CASTPSIVTRGNEAFF. DNA of the CDR3: TGTGCCAGCACTCCGAGCATCGTCACCCGAGGAAATGAAGCTTTCTTT.

The gene calls are TRBV9 and TRBJ2-5; D ambiguous. Germline V gene data show CDR1 as SGDLS and CDR2 as YYNGEE. The CDR3 extends over 12 amino acids. V shed 0 bases and J shed 2 bases, with 2 bases lying between them. The CDR3 nucleotides read TGTGCCAGCAGCGTAGCGCAAGAGACCCAGTACTTC. Translated, it gives CASSVAQETQYF.

V gene TRBV7-2 combines with J gene TRBJ2-4, with D tentatively TRBD2 (5 bases). The CDR3 consists of 16 residues. V was shortened by 1 base and J by 4 bases, with 14 bases between the two germline ends. Germline CDR1 reads SGHTA; CDR2 reads FQGNSA. The CDR3 DNA reads as TGTGCCAGCAGCTTAGGAGGGCTAGACGTTAAAAACATTCAGTACTTC. Residues: CASSLGGLDVKNIQYF.

In its sample, this clonotype was seen many times. J is TRBJ2-5 and V is TRBV7-6; possible D gene TRBD2, 5 bases. This CDR3 contains 15 residues. Germline CDR1 reads SGHVS; CDR2 reads FNYEAQ. V lost 3 bases and J lost 1, with 12 bases in between. CDR3 in amino acids: CASSFEGAAQETQYF. CDR3 DNA sequence: TGTGCCAGCAGCTTCGAAGGAGCGGCCCAAGAGACCCAGTACTTC.

This chain joins TRBV11-1 and TRBJ2-1; D possibly matches TRBD1 or TRBD2 (6 bases each). V gave up 6 bases and J gave up 2 bases, with 14 bases separating them. The length of the CDR3 is 15 residues. The germline V gene has CDR1 SGHAT and CDR2 FQDESV (reference sequence). CDR3 sequence: CASRFGGGAYNEQFF. The CDR3 nucleotides read TGTGCCAGCAGATTCGGAGGGGGAGCCTACAATGAGCAGTTCTTC. The full variable domain, rest sourced from reference TRBV11-1 and TRBJ2-1, is EAEVAQSPRYKITEKSQAVAFWCDPISGHATLYWYRQILGQGPELLVQFQDESVVDDSQLPKDRFSAERLKGVDSTLKIQPAELGDSAMYLCASRFGGGAYNEQFFGPGTRLTVL.

As DNA, the CDR3 is TGTGCCAGCAGCCCCAATTATGAAACTGAAGCTTTCTTT. As protein: CASSPNYETEAFF. The chain has TRBV3-1 and TRBJ1-1; D remains unclear. Looked up from germline, CDR1 is LGHDT and CDR2 is YNNKEL (reference sequence). Deletions cut 4 bases from V and 5 bases from J, with 11 bases between. This CDR3 contains 13 residues.

The chain joins TRBV12-3 or TRBV12-4 to TRBJ1-1; 9 nucleotides agree with TRBD1. V was pared by 6 bases and J by 1 base, with 6 bases of the junction left unmatched. The CDR3 spans 15 residues. The DNA for the CDR3 is TGTGCCAGCAGAACCCTGGACAGGGGGAACACTGAAGCTTTCTTT. Protein: CASRTLDRGNTEAFF.

About this clonotype: Its ends do not fully match the called genes, so a read error is possible. The CDR3 nucleotides read TGTGCCAGCAGTGGACAGGCGACGAACGCTGAAGCTTTCTTT. The encoded protein is CASSGQATNAEAFF. V and J are TRBV14 and TRBJ1-1, with TRBD1 matching over 7 bases. This CDR3 region has 14 residues. In germline, CDR1 is SGHDN, CDR2 FVKESK. Supplemented by reference TRBV14 and TRBJ1-1, the full variable domain reads EAGVTQFPSHSVIEKGQTVTLRCDPISGHDNLYWYRRVMGKEIKFLLHFVKESKQDESGMPNNRFLAERTGGTYSTLKVQPAELEDSGVYFCASSGQATNAEAFFGQGTRLTVV.

This clonotype occurred a few times. The chain carries TRBV6-6 and TRBJ2-1, with D possibly matching TRBD2 (5 bases). The V gene lost 11 bases and the J gene lost 4 bases, with 24 bases spanning the gap. The CDR3 sequence is 16 residues long. In germline, CDR1 is MNHNY, CDR2 SVGAGI (reference sequence). DNA of the CDR3: TGTGCCGTCCGCGATCAAAGCGGCAGGAGATACAATGAGCAGTTCTTC. Protein product: CAVRDQSGRRYNEQFF.

This clonotype was found many times. This chain joins TRBV29-1 and TRBJ2-7, with D perhaps TRBD1 (6 bases). The germline V and J ends were trimmed by 7 bases and 3 bases, with 10 bases remaining between them. The CDR3 spans 11 residues. From germline, CDR1 is SQVTM and CDR2 ANQGSEA. In DNA, the CDR3 is TGCAGCGGGTCGACAGGCTACGAGCAGTACTTC. Protein product: CSGSTGYEQYF.

The sample holds many counts of this clonotype. The rearrangement links TRBV29-1 to TRBJ2-1; the D gene is possibly TRBD1 (5 bases). The CDR3 has 13 residues. Germline V gene sequence: CDR1 SQVTM, CDR2 ANQGSEA. The V end lost 5 bases, the J end lost 8 bases, and 16 bases lay between the germline ends. The CDR3 here is CSVTGHYQHEQFF. The CDR3 DNA reads TGCAGCGTTACCGGACACTATCAACATGAGCAGTTCTTC.

The CDR3 reads CASSSAGTGGVRNGYTF. Written as DNA, the CDR3 is TGTGCCAGCAGCTCCGCCGGTACAGGCGGCGTTCGAAATGGCTACACCTTC. This chain links TRBV7-9 with TRBJ1-2, with D maybe TRBD1 (5 bases). Germline loops: CDR1 SEHNR, CDR2 FQNEAQ (reference sequence). This CDR3 comprises 17 residues. Trimming pared 4 bases from V and 6 bases from J, leaving 24 bases between.